The clone carrying this T cell receptor (beta chain) was detected a few times. This entry belongs to a study of T cells in Graves' hyperthyroidism and ophthalmopathy. Researchers took RNA transcripts and amplified the TCR beta CDR3 regions from them. RT-PCR in the first round (using the HTBI primer set) targeted the TCR CDR3. One entry per CDR3 protein results from TCRdb running MiXCR on the multiplex PCR reads. The table shows 450,000 to 600,000 distinct CDR3 sequences, with roughly 21% occurring only once. The receptor was derived from a man aged 35 to 55 with Graves' ophthalmopathy. The sequenced sample consisted of blood.

The CDR3 reads CASSLVAGVDTESEAFF. CDR3 sequence (DNA): TGTGCCAGCAGCTTAGTAGCGGGGGTGGACACAGAGTCTGAAGCTTTCTTT. The genes are TRBV7-9 and TRBJ1-1, with D possibly TRBD1 on 5 matching bases. V dropped 1 base and J dropped 6 bases, with 21 bases sitting between them. Germline CDR1 reads SEHNR; CDR2 reads FQNEAQ (reference sequence). The CDR3 totals 17 residues.